Only one count was recorded for the clone carrying this T cell receptor beta chain. Antigen unknown. With a J-beta primer mix and a sample-barcoded 5' primer, a second PCR ran about 7 to 12 cycles. TCRdb re-analysed the 5' RACE reads in MiXCR, keeping a single row per CDR3 protein. The sample lists about 1.5 million distinct CDR3 sequences, about 42% occurring once. These data belong to a study of blood T cells in healthy people across ages. General study results and limits: What prevented conclusive comparison of naive and antigen-experienced cells was that PBMCs were unsorted.

CDR1 and CDR2 (germline): SNHLY, FYNNEI. The length of the CDR3 is 15 residues. J gave up 4 bases and V 6 bases, and 7 bases lay outside the gene matches. The V gene is TRBV2, the J gene TRBJ2-1, with 9 bases aligning to TRBD1. This TCR came from a woman younger than 35 in good health. Sequencing input: blood. CDR3: CASRIEGTGYNEQFF. The CDR3 region has the DNA TGTGCCAGCAGGATAGAAGGGACAGGGTACAATGAGCAGTTCTTC.